The subject of this entry is one TCR beta chain. Its antigen is not known. These data come from a study of T cell responses to AZD1222 COVID-19 vaccine. Study conclusions and caveats: Across the whole spike, CD4 TCRs peaked at regions 160-218 and 743-854. It was only 6 or 7 AZD1222 recipients who were seropositive at baseline. It was only after the peak T cell response that any repertoires were sampled.

TCRdb's table, derived via immunoSEQ multiplex PCR, lists solely in-frame clones and lacks some. Of approximately 180,000 clones listed, about 87% are singletons. Source: peripheral blood, taken 28 days after the second dose of the MenACWY control vaccine. The TCR sequence derives from an adult who received the MenACWY meningococcal vaccine as a control.

The DNA of the CDR3 is TGCGCCTTAAACCCAGGGCGACGGGGGGAGCAGTACTTC. It is translated as CALNPGRRGEQYF. The gene calls are TRBV5-1 and TRBJ2-7; tentative D call: TRBD2 (6 bases). The germline gives CDR1 SGHRS, CDR2 YFSETQ. The CDR3 contains 13 residues. V was trimmed by 10 bases and J by 7 bases, leaving 21 bases between them.